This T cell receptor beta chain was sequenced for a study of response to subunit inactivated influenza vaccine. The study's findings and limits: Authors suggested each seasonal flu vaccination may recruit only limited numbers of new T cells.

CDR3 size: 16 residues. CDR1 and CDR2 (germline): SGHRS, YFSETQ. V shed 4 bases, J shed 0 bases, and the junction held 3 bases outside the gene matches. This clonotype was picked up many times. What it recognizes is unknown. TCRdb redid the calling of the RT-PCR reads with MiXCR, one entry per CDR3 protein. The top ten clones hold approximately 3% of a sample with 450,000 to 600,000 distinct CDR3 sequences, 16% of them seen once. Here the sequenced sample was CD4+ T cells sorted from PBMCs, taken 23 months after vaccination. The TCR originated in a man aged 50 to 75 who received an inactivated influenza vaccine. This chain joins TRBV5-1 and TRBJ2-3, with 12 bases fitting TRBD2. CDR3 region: CASSPGTSGSTDTQYF. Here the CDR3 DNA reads TGCGCCAGCAGCCCCGGGACTAGCGGGAGCACAGATACGCAGTATTTT.